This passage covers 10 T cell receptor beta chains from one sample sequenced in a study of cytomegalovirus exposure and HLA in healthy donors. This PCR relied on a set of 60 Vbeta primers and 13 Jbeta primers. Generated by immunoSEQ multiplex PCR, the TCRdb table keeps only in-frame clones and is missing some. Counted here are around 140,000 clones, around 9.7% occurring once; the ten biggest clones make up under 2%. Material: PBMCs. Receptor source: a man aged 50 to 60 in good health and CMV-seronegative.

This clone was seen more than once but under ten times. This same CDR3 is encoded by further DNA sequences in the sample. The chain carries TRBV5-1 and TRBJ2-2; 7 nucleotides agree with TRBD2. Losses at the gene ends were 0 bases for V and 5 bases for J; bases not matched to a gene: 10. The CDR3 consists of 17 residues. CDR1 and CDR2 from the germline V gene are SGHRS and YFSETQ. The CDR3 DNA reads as TGCGCCAGCAGCTTGGCTGGATCGGGGGGAGGAACCGGGGAGCTGTTTTTT. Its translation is CASSLAGSGGGTGELFF.

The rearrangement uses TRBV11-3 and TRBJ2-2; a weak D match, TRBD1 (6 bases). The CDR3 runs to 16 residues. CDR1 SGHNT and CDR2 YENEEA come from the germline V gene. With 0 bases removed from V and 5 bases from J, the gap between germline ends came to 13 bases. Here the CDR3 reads CASSLDSQGRTGELFF. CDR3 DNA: TGTGCCAGCAGCTTAGATTCCCAGGGGAGAACCGGGGAGCTGTTTTTT.

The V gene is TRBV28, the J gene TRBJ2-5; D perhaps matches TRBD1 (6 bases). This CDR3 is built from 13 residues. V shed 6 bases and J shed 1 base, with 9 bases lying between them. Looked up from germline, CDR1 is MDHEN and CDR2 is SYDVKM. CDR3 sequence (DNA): TGTGCCAGCAGCTGGACAGCCCAAGAGACCCAGTACTTC. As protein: CASSWTAQETQYF.

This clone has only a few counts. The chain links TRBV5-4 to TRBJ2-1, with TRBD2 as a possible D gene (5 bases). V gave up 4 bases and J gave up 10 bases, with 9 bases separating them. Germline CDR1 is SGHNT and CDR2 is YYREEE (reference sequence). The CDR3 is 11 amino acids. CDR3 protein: CASSARGEQFF. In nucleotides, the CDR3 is TGTGCCAGCAGCGCGCGCGGGGAGCAGTTCTTC. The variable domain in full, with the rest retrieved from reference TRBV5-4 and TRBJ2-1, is ETGVTQSPTHLIKTRGQQVTLRCSSQSGHNTVSWYQQALGQGPQFIFQYYREEENGRGNFPPRFSGLQFPNYSSELNVNALELDDSALYLCASSARGEQFFGPGTRLTVL.

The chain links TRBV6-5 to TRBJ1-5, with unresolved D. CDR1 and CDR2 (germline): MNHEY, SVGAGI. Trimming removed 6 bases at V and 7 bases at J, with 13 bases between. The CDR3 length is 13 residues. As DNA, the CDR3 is TGTGCCAGCAGAAATAGTTTGGGCCAGCCCCAGCATTTT. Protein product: CASRNSLGQPQHF.

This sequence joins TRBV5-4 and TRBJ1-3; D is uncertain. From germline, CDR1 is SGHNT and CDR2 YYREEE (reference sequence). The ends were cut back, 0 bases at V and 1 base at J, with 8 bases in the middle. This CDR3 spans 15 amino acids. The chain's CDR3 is CASSLGGSSGNTIYF. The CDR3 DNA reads TGTGCCAGCAGCTTGGGAGGGAGTTCTGGAAACACCATATATTTT.

CDR3 loop: CASSLWGLADYEQYF. CDR3 nucleotides: TGTGCCAGCAGCTTATGGGGACTAGCGGACTACGAGCAGTACTTC. This chain uses TRBV11-2 with TRBJ2-7, with 11 bases aligning to TRBD2. The CDR3 is 15 amino acids. Trimming cost V 2 bases and J 3 bases; bases outside gene matches: 3. Germline V gene sequence: CDR1 SGHAT, CDR2 FQNNGV.

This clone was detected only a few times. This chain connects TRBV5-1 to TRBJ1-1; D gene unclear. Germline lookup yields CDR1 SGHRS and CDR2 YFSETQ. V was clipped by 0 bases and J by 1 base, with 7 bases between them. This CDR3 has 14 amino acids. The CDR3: CASSLETSNTEAFF. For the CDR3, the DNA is TGCGCCAGCAGCTTGGAGACATCGAACACTGAAGCTTTCTTT.

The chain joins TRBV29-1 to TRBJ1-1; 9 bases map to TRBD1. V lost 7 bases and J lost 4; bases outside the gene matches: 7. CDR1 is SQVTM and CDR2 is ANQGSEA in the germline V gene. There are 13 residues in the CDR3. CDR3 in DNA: TGCAGCGCCCGGACAGGGGAGGGCACTGAAGCTTTCTTT. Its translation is CSARTGEGTEAFF.

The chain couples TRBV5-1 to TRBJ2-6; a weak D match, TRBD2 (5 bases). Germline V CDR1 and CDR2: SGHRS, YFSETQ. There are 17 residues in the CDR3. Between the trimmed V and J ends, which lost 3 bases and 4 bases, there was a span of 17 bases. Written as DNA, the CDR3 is TGCGCCAGCAGCTCTCTTCCCGGGATTGTGGGGGCCAACGTCCTGACTTTC. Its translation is CASSSLPGIVGANVLTF. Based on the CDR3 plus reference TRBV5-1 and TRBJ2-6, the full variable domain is KAGVTQTPRYLIKTRGQQVTLSCSPISGHRSVSWYQQTPGQGLQFLFEYFSETQRNKGNFPGRFSGRQFSNSRSEMNVSTLELGDSALYLCASSSLPGIVGANVLTFGAGSRLTVL.